This T cell receptor (beta chain) was captured in a study of T cells in Graves' hyperthyroidism and ophthalmopathy. About the research overall: Before any treatment, at initial diagnosis, peripheral blood was collected.

Patients between 18 and 65 years old had hyperthyroidism, newly diagnosed and lasting under 2 months. Every diagnosis used clinical symptoms, serum thyroxine and TRAb, thyroid ultrasound and orbital computed tomography. Source material for PBMCs was about 10 ml fresh peripheral blood. Amplification of TCR beta CDR3 regions used RNA as the template. The HTBI primer set was used in a first-round RT-PCR of the TCR CDR3. TCRdb called the multiplex PCR reads again in MiXCR, with one record for every CDR3 protein. Here the sample spans more than 350,000 distinct CDR3 sequences, 15% being singletons. This clonotype was seen a single time. The V and J ends lost 11 bases and 6 bases respectively, with 14 bases between them. The CDR3 is 12 amino acids. Germline loops: CDR1 MNHEY, CDR2 SVGEGT.

V gene TRBV6-2 or TRBV6-3 combines with J gene TRBJ2-1, with a possible D match to TRBD2 (5 bases). The TCR comes from a woman younger than 45 with Graves' hyperthyroidism. The sequenced sample consisted of blood. CDR3 loop: CASWLAPNEQFF. The CDR3 DNA follows: TGTGCCTCGTGGCTAGCCCCCAATGAGCAGTTCTTC.